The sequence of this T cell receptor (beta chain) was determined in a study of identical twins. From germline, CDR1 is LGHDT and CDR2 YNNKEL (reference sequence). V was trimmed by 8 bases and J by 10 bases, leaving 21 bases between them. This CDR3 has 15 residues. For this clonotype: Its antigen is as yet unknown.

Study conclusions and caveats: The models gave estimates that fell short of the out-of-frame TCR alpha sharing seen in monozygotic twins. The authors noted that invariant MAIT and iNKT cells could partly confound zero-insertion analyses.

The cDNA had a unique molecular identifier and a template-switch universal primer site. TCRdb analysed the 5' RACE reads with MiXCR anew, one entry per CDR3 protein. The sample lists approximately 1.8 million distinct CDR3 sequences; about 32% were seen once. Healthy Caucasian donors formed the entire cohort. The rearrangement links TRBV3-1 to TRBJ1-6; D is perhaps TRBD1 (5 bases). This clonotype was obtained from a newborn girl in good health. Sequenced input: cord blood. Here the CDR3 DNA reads TGTGCCAGCGGGATAGGGGAGGTTTGGGCATCACCCCTCCACTTT. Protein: CASGIGEVWASPLHF.